This T cell receptor (beta chain) was captured in a study of shared clonotypes between healthy human individuals. Germline values: CDR1 LNHNV, CDR2 YYDKDF (reference sequence). Trimming stripped 4 bases from V and 3 bases from J, with 10 bases between. The CDR3 is 14 residues long. Produced via immunoSEQ multiplex PCR; TCRdb's table is partial and in-frame only. The table includes roughly 1.5 million clones, under 99% detected once. This receptor was obtained from a man aged 25-45 years in good health. The sample comprised naive CD4+ T cells sorted from blood. Subset indicated: CD45RA+ positively selected. The chain uses TRBV15 and TRBJ1-5; D not resolved. The CDR3 protein is CATSISGTNQPQHF. CDR3 sequence (DNA): TGTGCCACCAGCATTTCTGGCACCAATCAGCCCCAGCATTTT.